These 21 T cell receptor beta chains were all obtained from the same sample, sequenced in a study of cytomegalovirus exposure and HLA in healthy donors. It was with 60 Vbeta and 13 Jbeta primers that the PCR ran. The assay was immunoSEQ multiplex PCR, and TCRdb's table has in-frame clones only and misses some. The sample lists about 140,000 clones, 65% to 85% occurring once. The specimen sequenced was PBMCs. The receptors shown here come from a man between 45 and 60 years old in good health and CMV-seronegative.

The CDR3 nucleotides read TGTGCCAGCAGCGGAACGACAGCTCCATGGACCCAGTACTTC. Its protein product is CASSGTTAPWTQYF. V and J are TRBV7-8 and TRBJ2-5, with D possibly being TRBD1 (5 bases). The CDR3 has 14 residues. In germline, CDR1 is SGHVS, CDR2 FQNEAQ. V was cut by 5 bases and J by 7 bases, with 17 bases left in between.

The chain recombines TRBV18 with TRBJ2-3, with TRBD2 matching over 8 bases. V was clipped by 3 bases and J by 4 bases; unmatched bases: 6. From germline, CDR1 is KGHSH and CDR2 LQKENI. The CDR3 length is 15 residues. The CDR3 region is CASSPGGGFADTQYF. For the CDR3, the DNA is TGTGCCAGCTCACCCGGCGGGGGGTTCGCAGATACGCAGTATTTT.

This chain joins TRBV4-1 and TRBJ2-2, with D possibly TRBD1 on 5 matching bases. The CDR3 spans 15 residues. CDR1 is MGHRA and CDR2 is YSYEKL in the germline V gene. V shed 8 bases and J shed 5 bases, with 18 bases lying between them. This chain's CDR3 is CASHQDMGLTGELFF. In nucleotides, the CDR3 is TGCGCCAGCCACCAAGATATGGGGCTTACCGGGGAGCTGTTTTTT.

The chain links TRBV13 to TRBJ2-2; perhaps TRBD1 as D (6 bases). The CDR3 totals 14 residues. Germline V CDR1 and CDR2: PRHDT, FYEKMQ (reference sequence). V lost 5 bases, J lost 11 bases, and 18 bases lay in between. The CDR3 is CASSQRDTSAELFF. The CDR3 DNA reads TGTGCCAGCAGCCAACGGGACACTTCGGCCGAGCTGTTTTTT.

On this clone: At one of its ends the junction is not consistent with the germline gene, which may arise from a read error. This chain uses TRBV5-1 with TRBJ1-1; D possibly corresponds to TRBD1 (5 bases). Germline V gene data show CDR1 as SGHRS and CDR2 as YFSETQ. This CDR3 region has 14 residues. Here the CDR3 reads CAGSWGERTTEAFF. CDR3 bases: TGCGCCGGCAGCTGGGGCGAGAGAACCACTGAAGCTTTCTTT.

J is TRBJ1-1 and V is TRBV7-9; 7 positions agree with TRBD1. Germline CDR1 SEHNR, CDR2 FQNEAQ (reference sequence). The CDR3 is 14 residues long. With V trimmed by 3 bases and J by 3 bases, 4 bases remained unmatched. In DNA form, the CDR3 reads TGTGCCAGCAGCTTTTACAGGGGTGACACTGAAGCTTTCTTT. Residues: CASSFYRGDTEAFF.

This clone was seen more than once but under ten times. The genes are TRBV28 and TRBJ2-2, with D tentatively TRBD1 (6 bases). V lost 2 bases, J lost 6 bases, and 13 bases lay in between. This CDR3 is 15 amino acids long. Per germline, CDR1 MDHEN and CDR2 SYDVKM. CDR3 residues: CASSLNQGSAGELFF. The CDR3 nucleotides read TGTGCCAGCAGTTTAAACCAGGGGAGCGCCGGGGAGCTGTTTTTT. The full variable domain, rest sourced from reference TRBV28 and TRBJ2-2, is DVKVTQSSRYLVKRTGEKVFLECVQDMDHENMFWYRQDPGLGLRLIYFSYDVKMKEKGDIPEGYSVSREKKERFSLILESASTNQTSMYLCASSLNQGSAGELFFGEGSRLTVL.

The chain couples TRBV5-8 to TRBJ1-5; 7 nucleotides align to TRBD1. The CDR3 consists of 15 residues. The germline V gene encodes CDR1 SGHTS and CDR2 YDEGEE. V dropped 4 bases and J dropped 3; count of bases not matched to a gene: 7. CDR3: CASSPRDSDNQPQHF. Here the CDR3 DNA reads TGTGCCAGCAGCCCACGGGACAGTGACAATCAGCCCCAGCATTTT.

The V and J genes are TRBV25-1 and TRBJ2-1; perhaps TRBD2 as D (6 bases). Looked up from germline, CDR1 is MGHDK and CDR2 is SYGVNS. The ends were cut back, 5 bases at V and 0 bases at J, with 17 bases in the middle. The CDR3 loop spans 17 amino acids. The CDR3 loop is CASSTPGGTSSYNEQFF. Written as DNA, the CDR3 is TGTGCCAGCAGTACTCCCGGGGGTACAAGCTCCTACAATGAGCAGTTCTTC. Together with reference TRBV25-1 and TRBJ2-1, the CDR3 gives the full variable domain: EADIYQTPRYLVIGTGKKITLECSQTMGHDKMYWYQQDPGMELHLIHYSYGVNSTEKGDLSSESTVSRIRTEHFPLTLESARPSHTSQYLCASSTPGGTSSYNEQFFGPGTRLTVL.

V gene TRBV7-8 combines with J gene TRBJ2-3; D is undetermined. In germline, CDR1 is SGHVS, CDR2 FQNEAQ. The CDR3 is 16 residues long. V was trimmed by 2 bases and J by 0 bases, leaving 12 bases between them. CDR3 in amino acids: CASSLFDAYSTDTQYF. As DNA, the CDR3 is TGTGCCAGCAGCTTATTCGATGCCTATAGCACAGATACGCAGTATTTT.

This clone was seen a handful of times. CDR3 sequence reads: CASRPRGTEAFF. The CDR3 region has the DNA TGTGCCAGTAGGCCCAGGGGTACTGAAGCTTTCTTT. V usage is TRBV19 and J usage is TRBJ1-1; D perhaps matches TRBD1 (6 bases). V was trimmed by 6 bases and J by 5 bases, leaving 10 bases between them. There are 12 residues in the CDR3. The germline gives CDR1 LNHDA, CDR2 SQIVND (reference sequence).

This rearrangement joins TRBV2 to TRBJ2-2; possible D gene TRBD2, 7 bases. With 6 bases removed from V and 5 bases from J, the gap between germline ends came to 13 bases. From germline, CDR1 is SNHLY and CDR2 FYNNEI. The CDR3 length is 14 residues. The CDR3 bases are TGTGCCAGCAGGGGGGGGGCCATTACCGGGGAGCTGTTTTTT. This sequence encodes CASRGGAITGELFF.

The chain joins TRBV5-4 to TRBJ2-2; tentative D call: TRBD1 (5 bases). The CDR3 is 18 residues long. Trimming shortened V by 3 bases and J by 0 bases, and 18 bases separated the two germline ends. CDR1 SGHNT and CDR2 YYREEE come from the germline V gene (reference sequence). CDR3 sequence: CASSSRQGLNANTGELFF. For the CDR3, the DNA is TGTGCCAGCAGCTCCCGCCAGGGTCTAAACGCGAACACCGGGGAGCTGTTTTTT.

The chain recombines TRBV6-1 with TRBJ2-7, with a possible D match to TRBD1 (5 bases). Trimming shortened V by 7 bases and J by 3 bases, and 7 bases separated the two germline ends. The CDR3 spans 11 residues. CDR1 is MNHNS, CDR2 SASEGT, per germline. The chain's CDR3 is CASKGVYEQYF. The DNA of the CDR3 is TGTGCCAGCAAAGGGGTCTACGAGCAGTACTTC.

The rearrangement uses TRBV27 and TRBJ2-1; D is unclear. The CDR3 is 12 amino acids. Per the germline V gene, CDR1 is MNHEY and CDR2 is SMNVEV (reference sequence). V gave up 3 bases and J gave up 8 bases, with 8 bases separating them. The CDR3 region has the DNA TGTGCCAGCAGTTTGGGCGTCGATGAGCAGTTCTTC. Residues: CASSLGVDEQFF.

V usage is TRBV7-8 and J usage is TRBJ2-7, with TRBD1 identical over 8 bases. This CDR3 is built from 16 residues. V shed 7 bases and J 1 base; nucleotides not matched to a gene: 12. The V gene's germline CDR1 is SGHVS and CDR2 FQNEAQ. The CDR3 nucleotides are TGTGCCAGCACCGAAAGCGCACAGGGGGTATCCTACGAGCAGTACTTC. Its translation: CASTESAQGVSYEQYF.

V usage is TRBV19 and J usage is TRBJ1-5; 8 nucleotides line up with TRBD1. The CDR3 spans 14 residues. Unmatched junction bases numbered 4, after V lost 7 bases and J lost 2 bases. Germline V gene data show CDR1 as LNHDA and CDR2 as SQIVND (reference sequence). In DNA, the CDR3 is TGTGCCAGTATGATGACAGGGGGCAATCAGCCCCAGCATTTT. Translating it yields CASMMTGGNQPQHF.

This rearrangement joins TRBV10-1 to TRBJ2-7, with 8 bases lining up with TRBD2. CDR3 size: 15 residues. Losses at the gene ends were 5 bases for V and 1 base for J; bases not matched to a gene: 7. In germline, CDR1 is WNHNN, CDR2 SYGVQD (reference sequence). CDR3 DNA: TGCGCCAGCAGTCCTGGACTAGCTGTGTCCTACGAGCAGTACTTC. Its protein is CASSPGLAVSYEQYF.

V gene TRBV5-5 combines with J gene TRBJ2-3, with D perhaps matching TRBD1 (6 bases). The CDR3 has 15 amino acids. In germline, CDR1 is SGHKS, CDR2 YYEKEE (reference sequence). Trimming took off 2 bases at V and 4 bases at J, with 14 bases between the two ends. The CDR3 bases are TGTGCCAGCAGCTTACCAGGGGCAGGGGCAGATACGCAGTATTTT. Amino acids: CASSLPGAGADTQYF.

The chain is built from TRBV7-2 and TRBJ1-6; TRBD1 might be the D (6 bases). The V and J ends lost 5 bases and 4 bases respectively, with 15 bases between them. CDR3 length: 16 amino acids. Germline assignment: CDR1 SGHTA and CDR2 FQGNSA. In DNA form, the CDR3 reads TGTGCCAGCAGCCTGGAAGGACAGCTTTATAATTCACCCCTCCACTTT. This codes for CASSLEGQLYNSPLHF.

This clone has only a few counts. This chain links TRBV7-2 with TRBJ2-7, with 7 bases aligning to TRBD2. Germline V gene lookup returns CDR1 SGHTA and CDR2 FQGNSA. This CDR3 region has 15 residues. V lost 7 bases to trimming and J lost 2 bases; unmatched junction nucleotides: 11. CDR3: CASTPGGLHAYEQYF. CDR3 bases: TGTGCCAGCACCCCGGGGGGACTCCACGCCTACGAGCAGTACTTC.